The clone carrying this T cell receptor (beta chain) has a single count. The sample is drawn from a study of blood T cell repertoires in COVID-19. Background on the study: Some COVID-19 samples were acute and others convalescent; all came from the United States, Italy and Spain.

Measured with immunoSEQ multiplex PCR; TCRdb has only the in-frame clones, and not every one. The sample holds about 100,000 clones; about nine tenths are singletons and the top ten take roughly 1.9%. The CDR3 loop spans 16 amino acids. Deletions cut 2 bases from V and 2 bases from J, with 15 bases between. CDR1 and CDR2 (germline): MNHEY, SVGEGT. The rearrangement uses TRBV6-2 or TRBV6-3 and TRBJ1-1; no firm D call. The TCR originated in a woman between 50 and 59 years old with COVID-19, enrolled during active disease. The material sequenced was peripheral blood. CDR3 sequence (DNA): TGTGCCAGCAGTTACGCGCCTCGTCGTGCAAACACTGAAGCTTTCTTT. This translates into CASSYAPRRANTEAFF.